This T cell receptor (delta chain) was sequenced during a study of DNA immune sequencing with unique molecular identifiers. Turning to the study itself: Buffy-coat γδ T cells, enriched immunomagnetically, supplied the sequenced genomic DNA.

All 8 TRDV and 4 TRDJ genes were targeted in 32-plex amplification of genomic DNA. The library had 12-nucleotide UMIs introduced over roughly 3 barcoding cycles, then a second adapter PCR. TCRdb applied CATT to the multiplex PCR reads for clone calling. The sample yields about 440 delta-chain clones, around 40% seen once. This clone was counted only a few times. A much larger clone sits a single nucleotide away, making a read error possible. This CDR3 is built from 15 residues. Germline-derived CDR1 and CDR2 are GEAIGNYY and EKD. V gave up 0 bases and J gave up 9 bases; unmatched junction bases: 7. The chain recombines TRDV2 with TRDJ1; 12 nucleotides align to TRDD3. Sequenced sample: buffy coat blood. The clonotype comes from a human donor in good health. CDR3 nucleotide sequence: TGTGCCTGTGACACCTTGACTGGGGGATACCGGGAACTCATCTTT. It translates to CACDTLTGGYRELIF.